This T cell receptor beta chain was identified during a study of CD8 T cells in Susac syndrome. In regard to this clonotype: No antigen is known for it.

Study-wide results and limits: As the study acknowledged, the number of individuals who were part of its TCR sequencing and HLA analysis was relatively small. When the CD4+ T cell repertoires of patients with Susac syndrome were examined, they did not show any clonal expansion.

It was with random hexamers that roughly 0.5 to 1 ug RNA was reverse transcribed. TCRdb passed the immunoSEQ multiplex PCR reads through MiXCR, listing each CDR3 protein once. The sample lists more than 150,000 distinct CDR3 sequences, approximately 96% occurring once. Looked up from germline, CDR1 is SGHRS and CDR2 is YFSETQ. V was trimmed by 7 bases and J by 0 bases, leaving 13 bases between them. The CDR3 runs 14 residues. This chain uses TRBV5-1 with TRBJ1-2; no clear D gene. The source material was CD4+ T cells from PBMCs. This sequence originates from a human donor with Susac syndrome. The CDR3 bases are TGCGCCAGCCACCGGGAGACCTCTAACTATGGCTACACCTTC. Translation: CASHRETSNYGYTF.